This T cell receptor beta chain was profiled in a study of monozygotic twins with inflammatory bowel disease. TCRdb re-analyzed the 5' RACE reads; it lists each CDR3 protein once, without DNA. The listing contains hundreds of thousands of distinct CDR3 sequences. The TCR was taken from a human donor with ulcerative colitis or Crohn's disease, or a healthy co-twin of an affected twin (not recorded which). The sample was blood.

The CDR3 is CASSQNTLGRETQYF. The J gene is TRBJ2-5, the V gene TRBV5-1. The CDR3 spans 15 residues. Germline V gene sequence: CDR1 SGHRS, CDR2 YFSETQ.